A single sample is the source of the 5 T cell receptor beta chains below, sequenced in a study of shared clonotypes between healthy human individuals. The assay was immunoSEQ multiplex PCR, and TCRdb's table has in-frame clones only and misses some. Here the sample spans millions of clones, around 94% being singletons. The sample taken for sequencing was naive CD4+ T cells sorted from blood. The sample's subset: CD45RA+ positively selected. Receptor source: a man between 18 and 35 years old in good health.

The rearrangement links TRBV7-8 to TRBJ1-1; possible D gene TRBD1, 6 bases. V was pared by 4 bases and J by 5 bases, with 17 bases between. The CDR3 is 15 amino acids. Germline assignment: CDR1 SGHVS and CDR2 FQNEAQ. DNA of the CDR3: TGTGCCAGCAGCTCCTACAGGGCCAGGGAAACTGAAGCTTTCTTT. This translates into CASSSYRARETEAFF.

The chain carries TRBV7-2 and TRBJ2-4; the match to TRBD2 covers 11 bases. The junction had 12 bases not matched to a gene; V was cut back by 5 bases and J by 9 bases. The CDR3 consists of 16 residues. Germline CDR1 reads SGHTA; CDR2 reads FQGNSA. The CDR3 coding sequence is TGTGCCAGCAGCCCCGGGACTAGCGGAGGGGAGGCCATTCAGTACTTC. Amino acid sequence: CASSPGTSGGEAIQYF.

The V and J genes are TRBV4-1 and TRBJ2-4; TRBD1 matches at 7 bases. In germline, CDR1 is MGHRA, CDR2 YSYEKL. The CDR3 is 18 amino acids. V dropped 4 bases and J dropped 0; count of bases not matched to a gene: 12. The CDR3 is CASSPTGFGTLAKNIQYF. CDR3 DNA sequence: TGCGCCAGCAGCCCGACAGGGTTCGGAACCTTAGCCAAAAACATTCAGTACTTC.

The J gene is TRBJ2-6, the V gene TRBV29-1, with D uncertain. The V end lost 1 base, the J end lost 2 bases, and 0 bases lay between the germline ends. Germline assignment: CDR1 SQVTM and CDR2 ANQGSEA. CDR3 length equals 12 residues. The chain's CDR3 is CSVEAGANVLTF. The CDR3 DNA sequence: TGCAGCGTTGAAGCTGGGGCCAACGTCCTGACTTTC.

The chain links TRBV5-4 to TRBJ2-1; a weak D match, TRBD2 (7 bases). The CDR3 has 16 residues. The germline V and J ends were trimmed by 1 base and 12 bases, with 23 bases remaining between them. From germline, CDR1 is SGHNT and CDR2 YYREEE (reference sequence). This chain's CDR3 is CASSLRGASLTFAQFF. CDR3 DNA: TGTGCCAGCAGCTTGCGGGGGGCTAGTCTTACCTTTGCGCAGTTCTTC.